The 16 T cell receptor beta chains given below trace back to one sample, sequenced in a study of T cell responses to AZD1222 COVID-19 vaccine. TCRdb's table, derived via immunoSEQ multiplex PCR, lists solely in-frame clones and lacks some. The sample has about 100,000 clones, over 70% seen once; the top ten hold around 8.7%. Sequenced material: peripheral blood, taken on day 0 of AZD1222 vaccination. These receptors all come from an adult in good health.

The chain joins TRBV6-2 or TRBV6-3 to TRBJ1-5; 7 positions agree with TRBD1. Germline V gene sequence: CDR1 MNHEY, CDR2 SVGEGT. Unmatched junction bases numbered 15, after V lost 4 bases and J lost 3 bases. There are 18 residues in the CDR3. CDR3 loop: CASSSPGQRQYYNQPQHF. The CDR3 DNA follows: TGTGCCAGCAGTTCTCCGGGACAGCGCCAGTACTACAATCAGCCCCAGCATTTT.

This chain uses TRBV21-1 with TRBJ1-5. TRBV21-1 is labeled a pseudogene. The CDR3 length is 17 residues. This chain's CDR3 is CASSKDPTAHDNQPQHF. In DNA, the CDR3 is TGTGCCAGCAGCAAAGATCCGACGGCGCATGATAATCAGCCCCAGCATTTT.

The chain carries TRBV4-1 and TRBJ1-3; D possibly corresponds to TRBD1 (5 bases). The CDR3 loop spans 15 amino acids. Trimming cost V 2 bases and J 4 bases, with 12 bases left between them. Germline V gives CDR1 MGHRA, CDR2 YSYEKL. CDR3: CASSQLGVSGNTIYF. CDR3 DNA: TGCGCCAGCAGCCAACTAGGGGTATCAGGAAACACCATATATTTT.

The genes are TRBV9 and TRBJ1-6; no reliable D call. CDR1 is SGDLS and CDR2 is YYNGEE in the germline V gene. The CDR3 has 13 residues. V was trimmed by 5 bases and J by 5 bases, leaving 8 bases between them. The CDR3 DNA is TGTGCCAGCAGTAGTACCAATAATTCACCCCTCCACTTT. This encodes CASSSTNNSPLHF.

The chain couples TRBV4-3 to TRBJ1-1; 10 bases match TRBD1. Germline-derived CDR1 and CDR2 are LGHNA and YSLEER. The CDR3 extends over 16 amino acids. Trimming cost V 0 bases and J 5 bases; bases outside gene matches: 6. The DNA of the CDR3 is TGCGCCAGCAGCCAAGATGGGGACAGGGGCCGAACTGAAGCTTTCTTT. Translated: CASSQDGDRGRTEAFF.

V usage is TRBV5-6 and J usage is TRBJ2-1; tentative D call: TRBD2 (6 bases). Germline V CDR1 and CDR2: SGHDT, YYEEEE. The V gene lost 4 bases and the J gene lost 5 bases, with 10 bases spanning the gap. The CDR3 runs to 13 residues. CDR3 protein: CASSGSGNNEQFF. The CDR3 DNA follows: TGTGCCAGCAGCGGTAGCGGTAACAATGAGCAGTTCTTC.

This clone has a single count. This chain links TRBV19 with TRBJ1-5; 8 nucleotides agree with TRBD1. Germline V CDR1 and CDR2: LNHDA, SQIVND (reference sequence). The ends lost 6 bases at V and 2 bases at J; junction bases unmatched: 6. This CDR3 is 15 amino acids long. The CDR3 protein is CASSLQGGGNQPQHF. DNA for the CDR3: TGTGCCAGTAGCCTACAGGGGGGAGGCAATCAGCCCCAGCATTTT.

The sample holds a few counts of this clone. The rearrangement links TRBV7-2 to TRBJ2-2; 13 bases agree with TRBD2. Germline assignment: CDR1 SGHTA and CDR2 FQGNSA. V lost 5 bases and J lost 5; bases outside the gene matches: 14. The CDR3 sequence is 19 residues long. Here the CDR3 DNA reads TGTGCCAGCAGCCTAGAAAAACCGGGACTAGCGGGAACAACCGGGGAGCTGTTTTTT. Translated: CASSLEKPGLAGTTGELFF.

The chain combines TRBV10-1 with TRBJ1-2; the D is unclear. The V gene lost 5 bases and the J gene lost 13 bases, with 14 bases spanning the gap. Per germline, CDR1 WNHNN and CDR2 SYGVQD (reference sequence). The CDR3 has 11 amino acids. The CDR3 DNA reads TGCGCCAGCAGTACTGATCCGACTTGCACCTTC. This encodes CASSTDPTCTF.

The genes are TRBV6-6 and TRBJ1-1, with 8 bases identical to TRBD1. Germline lookup yields CDR1 MNHNY and CDR2 SVGAGI (reference sequence). V trimming: 8 bases; J trimming: 0 bases; junction bases outside the gene matches: 8. The CDR3 runs to 15 residues. The CDR3 protein is CASPSGQGLNTEAFF. CDR3 nucleotides: TGTGCCAGCCCCAGCGGACAGGGTTTGAACACTGAAGCTTTCTTT.

The rearrangement joins TRBV30 to TRBJ1-2; possible D gene TRBD1, 6 bases. CDR3 size: 14 residues. Germline loops: CDR1 GTSNPN, CDR2 SVGIG (reference sequence). The V end was cut by 5 bases, the J end by 2 bases, with 15 bases between. The DNA for the CDR3 is TGTGCCTGGGAGGGGGGAAGACGAAACTATGGCTACACCTTC. Amino acids: CAWEGGRRNYGYTF.

The CDR3 sequence: CAWSPGANVLTF. The CDR3 DNA follows: TGTGCCTGGAGTCCGGGGGCCAACGTCCTGACTTTC. The J gene is TRBJ2-6, the V gene TRBV30; no firm D call. CDR1 and CDR2 from the germline V gene are GTSNPN and SVGIG (reference sequence). The CDR3 length is 12 residues. With 2 bases removed from V and 4 bases from J, the gap between germline ends came to 3 bases.

This rearrangement joins TRBV5-1 to TRBJ2-5; D ambiguous. The germline V gene has CDR1 SGHRS and CDR2 YFSETQ. V was trimmed by 4 bases and J by 2 bases, leaving 3 bases between them. This CDR3 region has 11 residues. CDR3 residues: CASSQQETQYF. The CDR3 DNA reads as TGCGCCAGCAGCCAGCAAGAGACCCAGTACTTC.

The gene calls are TRBV27 and TRBJ1-2, with TRBD1 matching over 9 bases. The V and J ends lost 10 bases and 6 bases, in that order; junction bases with no gene match: 15. CDR3 length equals 15 residues. CDR1 MNHEY and CDR2 SMNVEV come from the germline V gene (reference sequence). CDR3 sequence reads: CANPSNRDRAHGYTF. The CDR3 nucleotides are TGTGCCAACCCATCAAACCGGGACAGGGCCCATGGCTACACCTTC.

The rearrangement links TRBV29-1 to TRBJ1-2; D might be TRBD1 (5 bases). CDR3 length: 14 amino acids. In germline, CDR1 is SQVTM, CDR2 ANQGSEA. Between the trimmed V and J ends, which lost 6 bases and 4 bases, there was a span of 18 bases. The CDR3 region has the DNA TGCAGCGTCCCCCGAGTGGGGGGTGGCTATGGCTACACCTTC. This sequence encodes CSVPRVGGGYGYTF.

V gene TRBV21-1 combines with J gene TRBJ2-5; the table's D call, TRBD1, was not checked against the DNA. TRBV21-1 is tagged as a pseudogene. CDR3 length equals 13 residues. DNA of the CDR3: TGTGCCAGCAGCATACAGGGGCAGGAGACCCAGTACTTC. Translating it yields CASSIQGQETQYF.